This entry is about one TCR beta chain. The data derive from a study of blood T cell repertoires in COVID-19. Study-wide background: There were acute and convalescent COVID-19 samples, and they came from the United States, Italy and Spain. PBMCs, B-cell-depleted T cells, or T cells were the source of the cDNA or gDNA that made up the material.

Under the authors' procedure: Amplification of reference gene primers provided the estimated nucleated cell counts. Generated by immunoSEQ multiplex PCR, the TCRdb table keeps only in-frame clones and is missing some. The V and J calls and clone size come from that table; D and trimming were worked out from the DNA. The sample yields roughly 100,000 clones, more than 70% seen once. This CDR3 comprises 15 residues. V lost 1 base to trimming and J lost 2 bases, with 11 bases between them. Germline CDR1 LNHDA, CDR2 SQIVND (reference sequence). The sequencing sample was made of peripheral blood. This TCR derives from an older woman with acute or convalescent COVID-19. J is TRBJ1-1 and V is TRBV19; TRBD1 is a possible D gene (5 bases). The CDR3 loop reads CASSIGRQGNTEAFF. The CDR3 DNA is TGTGCCAGTAGTATAGGCCGCCAGGGAAACACTGAAGCTTTCTTT.